These T cell receptor beta chains were read from a single sample in a study of blood T cell repertoires in COVID-19. Generated by immunoSEQ multiplex PCR, the TCRdb table keeps only in-frame clones and is missing some. Of about 180,000 clones in the sample, more than 75% were seen once. The sample consisted of PBMCs or T cells enriched from blood (not recorded which). Every receptor here comes from a human donor with acute COVID-19. The donor label of this sample is uncertain. The CDR3 runs from the conserved cysteine through the conserved F or W. D genes are given only for firm matches. Only some rows state a clone size, as once, few, many or a class for expanded clones.

D	V	size	J	CDR3	DNA
TRBD1	TRBV9	-	TRBJ1-3	CASSSGTGWTGNTIYF	TGTGCCAGCAGCTCGGGGACAGGGTGGACTGGAAACACCATATATTTT
-	TRBV30	few	TRBJ1-2	CAWTRDSRGYTF	TGTGCCTGGACCCGGGATTCAAGGGGCTACACCTTC
-	TRBV30	few	TRBJ1-1	CACKSDGGTEAFF	TGTGCCTGTAAATCTGACGGGGGAACTGAAGCTTTCTTT
-	TRBV2	-	TRBJ1-5	CASSEEVGNQPQHF	TGTGCCAGCAGTGAGGAGGTGGGCAATCAGCCCCAGCATTTT
TRBD1	TRBV15	-	TRBJ2-7	CATSRDTGQGSYEQYF	TGTGCCACCAGCAGAGATACGGGACAGGGCTCCTACGAGCAGTACTTC
TRBD1	TRBV24-1	-	TRBJ2-1	CATSEHPGQGFSYNEQFF	TGTGCCACCAGTGAGCATCCGGGACAGGGGTTCTCCTACAATGAGCAGTTCTTC
-	TRBV19	-	TRBJ2-3	CASSRQLEGTDTQYF	TGTGCCAGTAGTAGACAGCTCGAAGGGACAGATACGCAGTATTTT
-	TRBV6-2/TRBV6-3	-	TRBJ2-4	CASSYGGQRYF	TGTGCCAGCAGTTATGGCGGCCAAAGGTACTTC
TRBD1	TRBV29-1	-	TRBJ1-1	CSVLYGTGMNTEAFF	TGCAGCGTCCTATATGGGACAGGGATGAACACTGAAGCTTTCTTT
TRBD1	TRBV5-1	-	TRBJ2-3	CASSQRGQGAIKFTDTQYF	TGCGCCAGCTCTCAAAGGGGACAGGGGGCCATAAAGTTCACAGATACGCAGTATTTT
-	TRBV30	-	TRBJ2-7	CAWSLSYEQYF	TGTGCCTGGAGTCTCTCCTACGAGCAGTACTTC
-	TRBV18	-	TRBJ2-4	CASSPYIGGRTKNIQYF	TGTGCCAGCTCACCGTATATCGGGGGTCGGACCAAAAACATTCAGTACTTC
TRBD2	TRBV9	once	TRBJ2-3	CASSVGGGGPTDTQYF	TGTGCCAGCAGCGTAGGCGGCGGGGGGCCCACAGATACGCAGTATTTT
-	TRBV28	-	TRBJ2-7	CASSSPGKASYEQYF	TGTGCCAGCAGTTCCCCAGGGAAGGCCTCCTACGAGCAGTACTTC
-	TRBV19	-	TRBJ1-3	CASRKQRSSGNTIYF	TGTGCCAGTAGGAAACAGAGAAGCTCTGGAAACACCATATATTTT
-	TRBV11-2	-	TRBJ2-2	CASSLKQNTGELFF	TGTGCCAGCAGCTTAAAACAGAACACCGGGGAGCTGTTTTTT
-	TRBV10-3	-	TRBJ1-1	CAISDGTEAFF	TGTGCCATCAGTGACGGCACTGAAGCTTTCTTT
-	TRBV4-1	-	TRBJ1-1	CASSQDRSRQAFF	TGCGCCAGCAGCCAAGATCGATCCAGGCAAGCTTTCTTT
-	TRBV7-9	few	TRBJ1-1	CASSLRRGDSSEAFF	TGTGCCAGCAGCTTAAGGCGGGGGGATTCCTCTGAAGCTTTCTTT
TRBD2	TRBV4-2	-	TRBJ2-3	CASSQEFPGGSTDTQYF	TGTGCCAGCAGCCAAGAATTCCCGGGGGGGAGCACAGATACGCAGTATTTT
-	TRBV5-6	-	TRBJ1-2	CASSLTQTAYGYTF	TGTGCCAGCAGCTTGACACAGACCGCCTATGGCTACACCTTC
TRBD1	TRBV9	few	TRBJ1-5	CASSVGTGGNQPQHF	TGTGCCAGCAGCGTAGGGACAGGGGGCAATCAGCCCCAGCATTTT
TRBD1	TRBV19	-	TRBJ1-5	CASSIGQGAGSNQPQHF	TGTGCCAGTAGTATCGGACAGGGGGCGGGTAGCAATCAGCCCCAGCATTTT
-	TRBV30	-	TRBJ2-3	CAWRPGVLGPDTQYF	TGTGCCTGGAGGCCGGGGGTTTTGGGCCCAGATACGCAGTATTTT
-	TRBV11-3	-	TRBJ1-5	CASSFRGEGYSNQPQHF	TGTGCCAGCAGCTTTCGGGGAGAGGGCTATAGCAATCAGCCCCAGCATTTT
-	TRBV2	-	TRBJ2-1	CASSPQVYNEQFF	TGTGCCAGCAGTCCGCAGGTCTACAATGAGCAGTTCTTC
TRBD2	TRBV4-1	-	TRBJ2-3	CASSQGPQGGGADTQYF	TGCGCCAGCAGCCAAGGGCCTCAGGGCGGGGGGGCAGATACGCAGTATTTT
-	TRBV19	-	TRBJ2-5	CATSGAGVQETQYF	TGTGCCACCTCAGGGGCGGGAGTCCAAGAGACCCAGTACTTC
-	TRBV5-5	-	TRBJ1-1	CASSLVSPAGTEAFF	TGTGCCAGCAGCTTGGTATCTCCCGCGGGGACTGAAGCTTTCTTT
TRBD1	TRBV20-1	-	TRBJ1-2	CSARTGNGYTF	TGCAGTGCTAGGACAGGGAACGGCTACACCTTC
-	TRBV27	-	TRBJ1-6	CASSWSSYNSPLHF	TGTGCCAGCAGTTGGAGCTCCTATAATTCACCCCTCCACTTT
-	TRBV9	-	TRBJ2-5	CASSVGRDQETQYF	TGTGCCAGCAGCGTAGGCAGGGATCAAGAGACCCAGTACTTC
TRBD2	TRBV7-3	-	TRBJ2-1	CASSSRQGSIRAGGPVNEQFF	TGTGCCAGCAGCTCCCGGCAGGGGTCGATACGAGCGGGGGGGCCCGTGAATGAGCAGTTCTTC
-	TRBV10-3	-	TRBJ2-3	CAISRQGKSTDTQYF	TGTGCCATCAGTCGGCAGGGTAAAAGCACAGATACGCAGTATTTT
TRBD2	TRBV10-1	-	TRBJ2-3	CASSERLAKGTDTQYF	TGCGCCAGCAGTGAGCGACTAGCTAAGGGCACAGATACGCAGTATTTT
TRBD1	TRBV19	-	TRBJ2-1	CASSLQTGLGNEQFF	TGTGCCAGTAGTCTCCAGACAGGGTTAGGCAATGAGCAGTTCTTC
-	TRBV3-1/TRBV3-2	few	TRBJ1-4	CASSQETVAEKLFF	TGTGCCAGCAGCCAGGAGACAGTCGCGGAAAAACTGTTTTTT
-	TRBV5-1	-	TRBJ1-1	CASSLFGAGQNTEAFF	TGCGCCAGCAGCTTGTTTGGGGCCGGACAGAACACTGAAGCTTTCTTT
-	TRBV3-1/TRBV3-2	-	TRBJ2-3	CASSHRVSRTDTQYF	TGTGCCAGCAGCCACAGGGTTTCGCGCACAGATACGCAGTATTTT
-	TRBV30	few	TRBJ1-5	CAWTPAGGRNQPQHF	TGTGCCTGGACCCCCGCGGGAGGTCGGAATCAGCCCCAGCATTTT
-	TRBV11-1	-	TRBJ2-2	CASSLVGAGELFF	TGTGCCAGCAGCTTAGTAGGGGCCGGGGAGCTGTTTTTT
TRBD1	TRBV28	-	TRBJ1-4	CASSSYQGGRNEKLFF	TGTGCCAGCAGTTCATACCAGGGGGGTAGGAATGAAAAACTGTTTTTT
-	TRBV3-1/TRBV3-2	few	TRBJ2-5	CASSQFGKEGTQYF	TGTGCCAGCAGCCAATTTGGCAAGGAGGGGACCCAGTACTTC
TRBD1	TRBV5-4	-	TRBJ1-2	CASSSVVGGQIGGYTF	TGTGCCAGCAGCTCGGTTGTTGGGGGACAGATAGGGGGCTACACCTTC
TRBD2	TRBV3-1/TRBV3-2	-	TRBJ2-5	CASSLRTSGGKIAQETQYF	TGTGCCAGCAGCCTTAGGACTAGCGGGGGGAAGATCGCCCAAGAGACCCAGTACTTC
-	TRBV19	few	TRBJ1-2	CASSIEAMIYGYTF	TGTGCCAGTAGTATAGAGGCCATGATCTATGGCTACACCTTC
-	TRBV24-1	-	TRBJ1-2	CATSELDRNYGYTF	TGTGCCACCAGTGAGCTCGACAGAAACTATGGCTACACCTTC
-	TRBV11-2	-	TRBJ2-7	CASSQPTPEQYF	TGTGCCAGCAGCCAACCGACACCCGAGCAGTACTTC
TRBD1	TRBV7-9	once	TRBJ2-3	CASSKPSPGQGRTDTQYF	TGTGCCAGCAGCAAACCATCCCCGGGACAGGGTCGCACAGATACGCAGTATTTT
-	TRBV7-9	-	TRBJ2-1	CASRQLEVEQFF	TGTGCCAGCAGACAACTAGAAGTTGAGCAGTTCTTC
-	TRBV5-4	-	TRBJ1-3	CASSGNREGNTIYF	TGTGCCAGCAGCGGAAACAGGGAAGGAAACACCATATATTTT
-	TRBV18	-	TRBJ1-2	CASSPPVDYGYTF	TGTGCCAGCTCACCACCGGTAGACTATGGCTACACCTTC
-	TRBV19	-	TRBJ1-5	CASSLYEVGNQPQHF	TGTGCCAGTAGTCTCTACGAGGTTGGCAATCAGCCCCAGCATTTT
TRBD1	TRBV6-5	-	TRBJ1-3	CASSYGQGNAGNTIYF	TGTGCCAGCAGTTACGGACAGGGGAACGCTGGAAACACCATATATTTT
-	TRBV6-5	-	TRBJ2-2	CASRKKQENTGELFF	TGTGCCAGCAGGAAAAAGCAGGAGAACACCGGGGAGCTGTTTTTT